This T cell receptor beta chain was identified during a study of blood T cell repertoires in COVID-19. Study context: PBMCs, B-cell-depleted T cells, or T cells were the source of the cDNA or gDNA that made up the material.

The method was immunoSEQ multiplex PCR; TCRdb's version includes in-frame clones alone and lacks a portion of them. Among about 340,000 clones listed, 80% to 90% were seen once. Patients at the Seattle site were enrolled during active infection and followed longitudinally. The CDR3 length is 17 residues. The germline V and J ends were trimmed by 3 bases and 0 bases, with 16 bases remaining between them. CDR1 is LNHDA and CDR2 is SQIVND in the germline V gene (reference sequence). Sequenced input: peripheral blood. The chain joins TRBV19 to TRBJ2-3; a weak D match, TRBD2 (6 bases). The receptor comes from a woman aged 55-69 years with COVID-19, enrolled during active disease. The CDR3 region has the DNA TGTGCCAGTAGTATCGTATCACCGGGAGTTAGCACAGATACGCAGTATTTT. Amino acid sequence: CASSIVSPGVSTDTQYF.